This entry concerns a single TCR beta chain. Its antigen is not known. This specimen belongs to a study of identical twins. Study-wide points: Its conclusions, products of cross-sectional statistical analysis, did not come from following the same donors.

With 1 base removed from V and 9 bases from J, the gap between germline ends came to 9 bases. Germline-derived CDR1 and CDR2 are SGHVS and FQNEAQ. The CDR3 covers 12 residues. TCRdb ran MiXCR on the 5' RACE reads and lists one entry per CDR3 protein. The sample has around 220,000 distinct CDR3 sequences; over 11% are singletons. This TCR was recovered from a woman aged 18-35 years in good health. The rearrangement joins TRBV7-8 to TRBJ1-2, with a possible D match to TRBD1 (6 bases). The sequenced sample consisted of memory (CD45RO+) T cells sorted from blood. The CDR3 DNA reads TGTGCCAGCAGCTTAGGAGGGGGGAGCTACACCTTC. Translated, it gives CASSLGGGSYTF.